Listed here are 18 T cell receptor beta chains from one sample, sequenced in a study of blood T cell repertoires in COVID-19 (TCRdb year 2020). The library was prepared using the immunoSEQ multiplex PCR assay. Sourced from immuneACCESS, this table was stored by TCRdb with only in-frame sequences that have V and J called. A share of the clones is absent; for the studies checked, an unresolved V gene accounts for under half, and the remainder has no known explanation. The sample records about 70,000 clones, about four fifths of which are singletons. The biggest ten clones account for roughly 21% of the sample. The material sequenced was peripheral blood. These receptors came from a man in his sixties or seventies with acute or convalescent COVID-19.

The J gene is TRBJ1-2, the V gene TRBV3-1 (or the pseudogene TRBV3-2); D is perhaps TRBD1 (6 bases). V was pared by 4 bases and J by 3 bases, with 12 bases between. Germline CDR1 LGHDT, CDR2 YNNKEL (reference sequence). The CDR3 has 14 amino acids. CDR3 in amino acids: CASSRRDTDYGYTF. The CDR3, as DNA: TGTGCCAGCAGCCGCAGGGACACGGACTATGGCTACACCTTC.

There are a few counts of this clone. The chain uses TRBV5-4 and TRBJ2-3; 12 bases are shared with TRBD2. The V gene's germline CDR1 is SGHNT and CDR2 YYREEE (reference sequence). The CDR3 contains 16 residues. V was clipped by 4 bases and J by 2 bases; unmatched bases: 5. The CDR3 spells CASSPTSGGLTDTQYF. Written as DNA, the CDR3 is TGTGCCAGCAGCCCGACTAGCGGGGGTCTCACAGATACGCAGTATTTT.

This chain uses TRBV7-2 with TRBJ2-5; D might be TRBD1 (5 bases). CDR3 size: 14 residues. The V end was cut by 4 bases, the J end by 5 bases, with 14 bases between. Germline V lookup: CDR1 SGHTA, CDR2 FQGNSA. The CDR3 protein is CASSSPGGAETQYF. DNA of the CDR3: TGTGCCAGCAGCTCCCCTGGTGGGGCCGAGACCCAGTACTTC.

The V and J genes are TRBV7-6 and TRBJ2-5; D may be TRBD2 (6 bases). The V and J ends lost 4 bases and 1 base respectively, with 13 bases between them. This CDR3 has 15 amino acids. Germline V gives CDR1 SGHVS, CDR2 FNYEAQ. CDR3 loop: CASSSLGDFQETQYF. As DNA, the CDR3 is TGTGCCAGCAGCTCGCTCGGGGACTTCCAAGAGACCCAGTACTTC. Drawing the rest from reference TRBV7-6 and TRBJ2-5, the complete variable domain is GAGVSQSPRYKVTKRGQDVALRCDPISGHVSLYWYRQALGQGPEFLTYFNYEAQQDKSGLPNDRFSAERPEGSISTLTIQRTEQRDSAMYRCASSSLGDFQETQYFGPGTRLLVL.

The V gene is TRBV12-3 or TRBV12-4, the J gene TRBJ2-7; TRBD2 aligns across 7 bases. CDR3 length: 10 amino acids. Trimming removed 11 bases from V and 3 bases from J; junction bases left unmatched: 1. The CDR3, as DNA: TGTGCCTCGGGGGGCTACGAGCAGTACTTC. Translation: CASGGYEQYF.

This clone was found once. The rearrangement uses TRBV16 and TRBJ2-2, with a weak D call TRBD1 (5 bases). This CDR3 comprises 14 residues. CDR1 is KGHSY, CDR2 FQNENV, per germline. V was trimmed by 2 bases and J by 11 bases, leaving 15 bases between them. CDR3 sequence reads: CASSQVTGSVELFF. CDR3 in DNA: TGTGCCAGCAGCCAAGTAACAGGTTCAGTCGAGCTGTTTTTT. The complete variable domain, with remaining parts taken from reference TRBV16 and TRBJ2-2, reads GEEVAQTPKHLVRGEGQKAKLYCAPIKGHSYVFWYQQVLKNEFKFLISFQNENVFDETGMPKERFSAKCLPNSPCSLEIQATKLEDSAVYFCASSQVTGSVELFFGEGSRLTVL.

This clone was counted between two and nine times. This sequence joins TRBV7-8 and TRBJ1-5; no clear D. Per germline, CDR1 SGHVS and CDR2 FQNEAQ. V was shortened by 4 bases and J by 2 bases, with 6 bases between the two germline ends. This CDR3 contains 13 residues. In DNA form, the CDR3 reads TGTGCCAGCAGCTGGGAGGGCAATCAGCCCCAGCATTTT. This translates into CASSWEGNQPQHF.

The chain links TRBV6-2 or TRBV6-3 to TRBJ2-1, with 11 bases matching TRBD2. CDR3 length equals 15 residues. From germline, CDR1 is MNHEY and CDR2 SVGEGT. V trimming: 5 bases; J trimming: 6 bases; junction bases outside the gene matches: 6. In nucleotides, the CDR3 is TGTGCCAGCAGTGTACTAGCGGGAGTAGGCAATGAGCAGTTCTTC. Translated, it gives CASSVLAGVGNEQFF.

V usage is TRBV18 and J usage is TRBJ1-1, with a possible D match to TRBD1 (5 bases). The CDR3 sequence is 12 residues long. The germline V gene encodes CDR1 KGHSH and CDR2 LQKENI. With 3 bases removed from V and 7 bases from J, the gap between germline ends came to 9 bases. CDR3 amino acids: CASSPQGFEAFF. The CDR3 nucleotides are TGTGCCAGCTCACCGCAGGGTTTTGAAGCTTTCTTT.

The chain has TRBV27 and TRBJ2-6; 13 bases match TRBD2. This CDR3 is built from 16 residues. The germline CDR1 and CDR2 sequences are MNHEY and SMNVEV (reference sequence). V shed 7 bases, J shed 1 base, and the junction held 1 base outside the gene matches. CDR3 DNA: TGTGCCAGCAAGGGACTAGCGGGATCTGGGGCCAACGTCCTGACTTTC. This gives the protein CASKGLAGSGANVLTF.

This clone was seen many times. The gene calls are TRBV7-8 and TRBJ2-1; tentative D call: TRBD2 (6 bases). CDR1 and CDR2 from the germline V gene are SGHVS and FQNEAQ. Deletions cut 5 bases from V and 6 bases from J, with 14 bases between. This CDR3 has 14 amino acids. In DNA, the CDR3 is TGTGCCAGCAGCCCCTGGAGGGCCAGCAATGAGCAGTTCTTC. Translation gives CASSPWRASNEQFF.

The V call is TRBV19, the J call TRBJ2-7, with D perhaps TRBD1 (6 bases). CDR1 LNHDA and CDR2 SQIVND come from the germline V gene (reference sequence). Trimming took off 5 bases at V and 3 bases at J, with 11 bases between the two ends. The CDR3 runs 13 residues. CDR3 region: CASSPRTVYEQYF. The CDR3 DNA reads TGTGCCAGTAGTCCTAGGACAGTCTACGAGCAGTACTTC. Full variable domain (outside the CDR3, taken from reference TRBV19 and TRBJ2-7): DGGITQSPKYLFRKEGQNVTLSCEQNLNHDAMYWYRQDPGQGLRLIYYSQIVNDFQKGDIAEGYSVSREKKESFPLTVTSAQKNPTAFYLCASSPRTVYEQYFGPGTRLTVT.

This clone was detected only once. The chain couples TRBV13 to TRBJ1-3, with 9 bases identical to TRBD1. From germline, CDR1 is PRHDT and CDR2 FYEKMQ (reference sequence). V shed 4 bases, J shed 5 bases, and the junction held 6 bases outside the gene matches. The CDR3 runs 15 residues. As DNA, the CDR3 is TGTGCCAGCAGCTACTCCGGGACAGGGAGAAACACCATATATTTT. Its protein is CASSYSGTGRNTIYF. Variable domain in full (rest from reference TRBV13 and TRBJ1-3): AAGVIQSPRHLIKEKRETATLKCYPIPRHDTVYWYQQGPGQDPQFLISFYEKMQSDKGSIPDRFSAQQFSDYHSELNMSSLELGDSALYFCASSYSGTGRNTIYFGEGSWLTVV.

This rearrangement joins TRBV20-1 to TRBJ2-7; 8 positions agree with TRBD2. The J segment lost 2 bases and the V segment lost 3 bases, leaving 6 bases of the junction unmatched. From germline, CDR1 is DFQATT and CDR2 SNEGSKA (reference sequence). CDR3 length: 14 residues. The CDR3 sequence is CSASREGPPYEQYF. For the CDR3, the DNA is TGCAGTGCTAGTCGGGAGGGGCCCCCCTACGAGCAGTACTTC.

This rearrangement joins TRBV5-6 to TRBJ2-3; D call uncertain. The CDR3 has 13 residues. The germline V gene encodes CDR1 SGHDT and CDR2 YYEEEE. V lost 0 bases to trimming and J lost 4 bases, with 6 bases between them. The DNA for the CDR3 is TGTGCCAGCAGCTTGGTCTTTGCAGATACGCAGTATTTT. Residues: CASSLVFADTQYF.

The V call is TRBV19, the J call TRBJ1-4; 8 bases match TRBD1. The CDR3 runs 13 residues. CDR1 and CDR2 from the germline V gene are LNHDA and SQIVND (reference sequence). V lost 7 bases, J lost 14 bases, and 12 bases stayed unmatched. CDR3: CASKQGVAGRLFF. The CDR3 DNA reads TGTGCCAGTAAACAGGGGGTTGCGGGCCGGCTGTTTTTT. Filled out from reference TRBV19 and TRBJ1-4, the complete variable domain reads DGGITQSPKYLFRKEGQNVTLSCEQNLNHDAMYWYRQDPGQGLRLIYYSQIVNDFQKGDIAEGYSVSREKKESFPLTVTSAQKNPTAFYLCASKQGVAGRLFFGSGTQLSVL.

The V gene is TRBV7-6, the J gene TRBJ2-7; 9 bases fit TRBD1. CDR1 and CDR2 from the germline V gene are SGHVS and FNYEAQ. This CDR3 spans 14 amino acids. The V gene end was trimmed by 2 bases and the J gene end by 3 bases; junction bases not matched to a gene: 2. CDR3 region: CASSLWDRDYEQYF. The CDR3 DNA reads TGTGCCAGCAGCTTATGGGACAGGGACTACGAGCAGTACTTC.

This sequence joins TRBV13 and TRBJ1-1; D gene unclear. This CDR3 comprises 10 residues. V was shortened by 6 bases and J by 7 bases, with 6 bases between the two germline ends. Germline CDR1 is PRHDT and CDR2 is FYEKMQ (reference sequence). For the CDR3, the DNA is TGTGCCAGCAGAGCGGTTGAAGCTTTCTTT. Amino acid sequence: CASRAVEAFF. Full variable domain (missing parts from reference TRBV13 and TRBJ1-1): AAGVIQSPRHLIKEKRETATLKCYPIPRHDTVYWYQQGPGQDPQFLISFYEKMQSDKGSIPDRFSAQQFSDYHSELNMSSLELGDSALYFCASRAVEAFFGQGTRLTVV.